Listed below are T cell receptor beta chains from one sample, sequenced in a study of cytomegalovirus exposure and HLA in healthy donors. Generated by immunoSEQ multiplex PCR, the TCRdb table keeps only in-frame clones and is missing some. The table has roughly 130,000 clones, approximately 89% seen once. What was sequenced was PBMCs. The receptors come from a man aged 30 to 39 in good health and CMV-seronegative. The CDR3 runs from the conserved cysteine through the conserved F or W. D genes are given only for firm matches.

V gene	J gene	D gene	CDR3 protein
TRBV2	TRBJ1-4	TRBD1	CATTGQVLHNEKLFF
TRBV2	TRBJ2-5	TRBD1	CASTTGGQETQYF
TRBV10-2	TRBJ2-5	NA	CASSAQGRETQYF
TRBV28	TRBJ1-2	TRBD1	CASSSRRQGASGFYGYTF
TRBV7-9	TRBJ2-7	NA	CASSLEGMRNEQYF
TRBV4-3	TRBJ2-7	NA	CASSQEGQAGATYEQYF
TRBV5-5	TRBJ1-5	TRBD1	CASSLFLTDRVNQPQHF
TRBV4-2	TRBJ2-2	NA	CASSQDRITPGTGELFF
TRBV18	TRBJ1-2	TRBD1	CASSPDRTGRYTF
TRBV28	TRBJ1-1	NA	CASSLRQGITGLEAFF
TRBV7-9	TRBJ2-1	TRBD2	CASTGLAGGPRNEQFF
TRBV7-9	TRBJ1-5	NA	CASSQEREVLHF
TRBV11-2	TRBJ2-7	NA	CASSLLRNRVPDEQYF
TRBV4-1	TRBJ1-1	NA	CASSQGRREAGTEAFF
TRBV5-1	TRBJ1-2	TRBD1	CASSGGQGWTVGYTF
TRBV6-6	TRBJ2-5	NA	CASSYSGAWETQYF
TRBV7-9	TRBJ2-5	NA	CASSWRADQETQYF
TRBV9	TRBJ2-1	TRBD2	CASSVADGGAYEQFF
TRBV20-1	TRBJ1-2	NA	CSAWTDYGYTF
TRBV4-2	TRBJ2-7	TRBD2	CASSRRREGDYEQYF
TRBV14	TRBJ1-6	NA	CASSQAGSSYNSPLHF
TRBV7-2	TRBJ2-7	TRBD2	CASSFSGGAEQYF
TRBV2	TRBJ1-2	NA	CASSEGRSNGYTF
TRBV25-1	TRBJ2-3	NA	CASSEFGRADTQYF
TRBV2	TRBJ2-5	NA	CASTPTISQETQYF
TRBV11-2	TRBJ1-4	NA	CASSPAVQEKLFF
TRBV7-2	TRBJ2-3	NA	CASGGGPGTDTQYF
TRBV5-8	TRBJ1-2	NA	CASSRGRRTSMDYTF
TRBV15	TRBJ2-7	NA	CATSRGRTGVSYEQYF
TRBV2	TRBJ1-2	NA	CASGTGIQGYGYTF
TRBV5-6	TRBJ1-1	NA	CASSLNRNTEAFF
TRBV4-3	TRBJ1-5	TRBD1	CASSPGTGKGNQPQHF
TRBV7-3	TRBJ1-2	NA	CASSLTDGRGGGYTF
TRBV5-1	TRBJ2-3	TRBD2	CASSIRLAGSTDTQYF
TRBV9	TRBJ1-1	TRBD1	CASSASRGRNTEAFF
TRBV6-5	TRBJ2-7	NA	CASSYNFYEQYF
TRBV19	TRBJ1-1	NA	CASSTDGSGLWNTEAFF
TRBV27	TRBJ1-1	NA	CASSFQTMGNTEAFF
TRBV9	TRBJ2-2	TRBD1	CASSVGMGQPNTGELFF
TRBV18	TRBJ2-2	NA	CASSGDTNTGELFF
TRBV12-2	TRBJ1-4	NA	CASRLVGQAPSTNEKLFF
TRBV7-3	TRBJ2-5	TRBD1	CASSLTATGRETQYF
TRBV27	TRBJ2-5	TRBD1	CASSLYTPTGAETQYF
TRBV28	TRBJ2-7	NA	CASSSATGSRRPDEQYF
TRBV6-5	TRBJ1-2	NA	CATSLSGGPYGYTF
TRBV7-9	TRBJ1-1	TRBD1	CASSPRQGTDTEAFF
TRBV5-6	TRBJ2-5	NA	CASSFQAYQETQYF
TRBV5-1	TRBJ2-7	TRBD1	CASSPEAGGRYEQYF
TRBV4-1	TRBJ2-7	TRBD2	CASSQDRTSGGPYEQYF
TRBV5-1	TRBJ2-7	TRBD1	CASSLATLLGTGTYEQYF
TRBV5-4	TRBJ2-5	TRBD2	CASSQRRTSRQETQYF
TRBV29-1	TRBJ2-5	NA	CSAAPPGDWGETQYF
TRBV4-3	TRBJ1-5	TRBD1	CASSQDRTGIHSNQPQHF
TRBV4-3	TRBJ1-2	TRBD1	CASSQDRGQGGYTF
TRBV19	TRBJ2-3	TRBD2	CASSTRLALSTDTQYF
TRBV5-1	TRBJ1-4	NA	CASSTLTAATNEKLFF
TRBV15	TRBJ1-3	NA	CATSREPGDSGNTIYF
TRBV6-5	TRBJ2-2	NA	CASSYRSDTGELFF
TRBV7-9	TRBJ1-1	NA	CASSSRRNTEAFF